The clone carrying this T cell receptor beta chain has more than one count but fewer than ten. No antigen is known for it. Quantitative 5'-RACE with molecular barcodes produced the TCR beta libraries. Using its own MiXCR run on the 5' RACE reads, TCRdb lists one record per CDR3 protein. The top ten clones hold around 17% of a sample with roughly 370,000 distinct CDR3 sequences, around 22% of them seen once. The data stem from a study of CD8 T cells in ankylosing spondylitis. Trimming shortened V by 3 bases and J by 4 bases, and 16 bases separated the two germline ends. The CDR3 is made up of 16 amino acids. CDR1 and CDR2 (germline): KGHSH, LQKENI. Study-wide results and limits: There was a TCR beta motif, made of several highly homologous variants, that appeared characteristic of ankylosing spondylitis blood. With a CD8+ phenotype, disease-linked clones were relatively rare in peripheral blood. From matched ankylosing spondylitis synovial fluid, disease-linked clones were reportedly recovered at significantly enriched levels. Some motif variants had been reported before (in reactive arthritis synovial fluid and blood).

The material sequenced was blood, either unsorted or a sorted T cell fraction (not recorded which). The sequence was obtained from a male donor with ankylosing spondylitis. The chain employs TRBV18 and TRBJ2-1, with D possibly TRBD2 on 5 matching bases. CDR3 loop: CASSPSAGTRYNEQFF. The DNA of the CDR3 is TGTGCCAGCTCACCCAGCGCGGGTACCCGATACAATGAGCAGTTCTTC.